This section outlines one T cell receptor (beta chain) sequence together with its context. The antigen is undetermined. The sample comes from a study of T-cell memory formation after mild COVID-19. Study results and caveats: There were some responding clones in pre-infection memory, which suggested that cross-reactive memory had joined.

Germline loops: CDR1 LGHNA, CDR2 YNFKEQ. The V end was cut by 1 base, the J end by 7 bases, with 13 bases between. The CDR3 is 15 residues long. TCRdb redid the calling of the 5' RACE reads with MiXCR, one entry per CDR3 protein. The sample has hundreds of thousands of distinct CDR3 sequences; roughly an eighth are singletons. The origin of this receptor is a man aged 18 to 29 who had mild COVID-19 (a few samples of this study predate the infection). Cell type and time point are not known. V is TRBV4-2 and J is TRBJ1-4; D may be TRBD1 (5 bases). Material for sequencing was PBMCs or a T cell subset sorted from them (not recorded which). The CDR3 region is CASSQVGTGGEKLFF. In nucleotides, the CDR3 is TGTGCCAGCAGCCAAGTCGGGACCGGCGGTGAAAAACTGTTTTTT.